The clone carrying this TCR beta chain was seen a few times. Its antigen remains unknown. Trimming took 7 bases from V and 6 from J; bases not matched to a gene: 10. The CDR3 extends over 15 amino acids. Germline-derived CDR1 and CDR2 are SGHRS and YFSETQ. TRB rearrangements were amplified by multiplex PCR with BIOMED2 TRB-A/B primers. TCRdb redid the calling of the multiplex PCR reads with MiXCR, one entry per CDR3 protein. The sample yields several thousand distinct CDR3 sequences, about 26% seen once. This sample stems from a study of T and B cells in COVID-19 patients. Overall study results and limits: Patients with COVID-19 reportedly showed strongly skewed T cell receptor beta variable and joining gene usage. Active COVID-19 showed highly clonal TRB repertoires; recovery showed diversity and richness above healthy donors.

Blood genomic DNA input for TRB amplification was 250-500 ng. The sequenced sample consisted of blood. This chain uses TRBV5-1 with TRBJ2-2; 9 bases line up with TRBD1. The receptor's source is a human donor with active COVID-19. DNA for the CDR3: TGCGCCAGCTCCCCGACAGGGGGAAGGGCCGGGGAGCTGTTTTTT. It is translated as CASSPTGGRAGELFF.